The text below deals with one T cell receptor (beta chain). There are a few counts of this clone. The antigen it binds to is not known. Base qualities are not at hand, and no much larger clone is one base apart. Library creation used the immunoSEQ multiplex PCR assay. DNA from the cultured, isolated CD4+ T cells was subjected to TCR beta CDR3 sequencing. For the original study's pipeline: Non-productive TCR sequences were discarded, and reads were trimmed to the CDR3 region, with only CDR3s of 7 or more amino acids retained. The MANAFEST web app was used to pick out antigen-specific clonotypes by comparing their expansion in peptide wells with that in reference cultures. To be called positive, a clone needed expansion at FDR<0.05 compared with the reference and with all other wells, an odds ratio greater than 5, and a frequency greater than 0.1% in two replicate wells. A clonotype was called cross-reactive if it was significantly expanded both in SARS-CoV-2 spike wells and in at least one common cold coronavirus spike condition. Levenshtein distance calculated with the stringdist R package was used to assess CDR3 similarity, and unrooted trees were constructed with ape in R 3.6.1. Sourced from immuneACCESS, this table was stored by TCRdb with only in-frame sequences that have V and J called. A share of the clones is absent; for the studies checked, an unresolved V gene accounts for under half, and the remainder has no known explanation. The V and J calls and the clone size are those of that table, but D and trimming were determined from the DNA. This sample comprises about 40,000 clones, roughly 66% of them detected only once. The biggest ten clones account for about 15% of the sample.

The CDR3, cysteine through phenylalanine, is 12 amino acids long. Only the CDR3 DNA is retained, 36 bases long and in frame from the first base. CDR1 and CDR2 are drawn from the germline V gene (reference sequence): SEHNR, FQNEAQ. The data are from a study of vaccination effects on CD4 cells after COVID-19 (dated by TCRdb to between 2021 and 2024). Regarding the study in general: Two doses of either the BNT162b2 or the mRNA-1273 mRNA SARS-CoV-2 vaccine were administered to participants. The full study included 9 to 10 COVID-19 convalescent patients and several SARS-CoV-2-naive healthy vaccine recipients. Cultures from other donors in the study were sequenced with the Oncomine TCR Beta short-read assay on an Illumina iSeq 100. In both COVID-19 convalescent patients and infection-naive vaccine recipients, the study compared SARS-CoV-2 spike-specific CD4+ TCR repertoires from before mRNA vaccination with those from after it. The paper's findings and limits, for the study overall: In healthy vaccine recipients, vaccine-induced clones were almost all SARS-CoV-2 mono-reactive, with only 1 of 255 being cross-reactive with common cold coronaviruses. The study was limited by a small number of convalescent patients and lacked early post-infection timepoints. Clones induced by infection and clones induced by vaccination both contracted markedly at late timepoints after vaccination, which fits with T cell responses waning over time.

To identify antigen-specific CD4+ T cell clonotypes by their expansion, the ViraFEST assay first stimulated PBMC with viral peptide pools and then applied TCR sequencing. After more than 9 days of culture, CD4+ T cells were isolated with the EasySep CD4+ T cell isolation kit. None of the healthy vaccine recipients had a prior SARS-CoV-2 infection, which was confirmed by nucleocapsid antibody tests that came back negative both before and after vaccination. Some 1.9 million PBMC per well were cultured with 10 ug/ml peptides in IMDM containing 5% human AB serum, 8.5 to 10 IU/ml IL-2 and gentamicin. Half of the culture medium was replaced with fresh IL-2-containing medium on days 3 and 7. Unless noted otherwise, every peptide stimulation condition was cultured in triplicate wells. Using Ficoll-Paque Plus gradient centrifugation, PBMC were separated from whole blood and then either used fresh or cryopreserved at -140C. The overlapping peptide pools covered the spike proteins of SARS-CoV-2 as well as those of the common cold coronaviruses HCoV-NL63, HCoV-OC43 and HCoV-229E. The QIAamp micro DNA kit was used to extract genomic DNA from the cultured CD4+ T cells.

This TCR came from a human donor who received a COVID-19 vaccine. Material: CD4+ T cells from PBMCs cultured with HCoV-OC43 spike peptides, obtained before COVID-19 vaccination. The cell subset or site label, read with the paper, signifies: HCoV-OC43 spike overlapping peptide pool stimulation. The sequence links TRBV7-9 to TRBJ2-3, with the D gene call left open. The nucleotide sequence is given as TGTGGAGATAGTCTTAGCACAGATACGCAGTATTTT. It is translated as CGDSLSTDTQYF.